The 28 T cell receptor beta chains in this list originate from one sample, sequenced in a study of CD8+ T cells in alopecia areata listed by TCRdb under 2018. The intended sense of this specimen's time point label: about 4 weeks on oral tofacitinib. The treatment or condition label here, explained by the study, means: oral pan-JAK inhibitor, 5-10 mg twice daily. The library was obtained by the immunoSEQ multiplex PCR assay. RNA was extracted from all samples and reverse transcribed into cDNA, which served as template for TCR sequencing. TCRdb's version of the immuneACCESS table is confined to in-frame rearrangements and falls short of the full clone set. An unresolved V gene accounts for under half of the shortfall where checked; the remainder is of unknown origin. The sample yields about 120,000 clones; 53% were counted once. The top ten hold about 0.5% of the sample. Here the sequenced sample was CD4+ T cells sorted from blood, taken at week 4, from a patient treated with tofacitinib. These receptors were collected from a human donor with alopecia areata.

DNA for the CDR3: TGCGCCAGCAGCCAAGGCAGACTCAACACTGAAGCTTTCTTT. This sequence encodes CASSQGRLNTEAFF. This sequence joins TRBV4-1 and TRBJ1-1; D is unresolved. Trimming removed 1 base at V and 2 bases at J, with 8 bases between. Germline V gives CDR1 MGHRA, CDR2 YSYEKL. This CDR3 has 14 amino acids.

This clone was picked up a small number of times. The chain uses TRBV14 and TRBJ1-4; tentatively, D is TRBD1 (6 bases). Deletions cut 1 base from V and 5 bases from J, with 17 bases between. The CDR3 length is 17 residues. The V gene's germline CDR1 is SGHDN and CDR2 FVKESK. In DNA form, the CDR3 reads TGTGCCAGCAGCCAAGGCCTGTCGGCGCAGGGGAATGAAAAACTGTTTTTT. Residues: CASSQGLSAQGNEKLFF. The full variable domain, with the rest looked up from reference TRBV14 and TRBJ1-4, is EAGVTQFPSHSVIEKGQTVTLRCDPISGHDNLYWYRRVMGKEIKFLLHFVKESKQDESGMPNNRFLAERTGGTYSTLKVQPAELEDSGVYFCASSQGLSAQGNEKLFFGSGTQLSVL.

In this sample, this clone turned up a few times. V is TRBV29-1 and J is TRBJ2-1, with 9 bases fitting TRBD2. There are 14 residues in the CDR3. Trimming took 6 bases from V and 8 from J; bases not matched to a gene: 11. Germline CDR1 SQVTM, CDR2 ANQGSEA. The chain's CDR3 is CSVGVAGEVYEQFF. CDR3 DNA: TGCAGCGTCGGAGTAGCGGGAGAAGTCTATGAGCAGTTCTTC.

The V and J genes are TRBV7-9 and TRBJ2-4, with TRBD2 as a possible D gene (5 bases). The CDR3 contains 15 residues. Germline CDR1 and CDR2: SEHNR and FQNEAQ (reference sequence). Trimming shortened V by 4 bases and J by 0 bases, and 10 bases separated the two germline ends. CDR3 coding DNA: TGTGCCAGCAGCTCCAGCGGACTAGCCAAAAACATTCAGTACTTC. This codes for CASSSSGLAKNIQYF.

The chain employs TRBV6-1 and TRBJ1-6, with no clear D. Per the germline V gene, CDR1 is MNHNS and CDR2 is SASEGT. This CDR3 is 16 amino acids long. V was clipped by 2 bases and J by 8 bases, with 16 bases between them. CDR3 loop: CASSEQGVGRDSPLHF. The CDR3 DNA is TGTGCCAGCAGTGAACAAGGAGTGGGGAGGGATTCACCCCTCCACTTT.

The chain couples TRBV5-1 to TRBJ2-1; D is possibly TRBD2 (5 bases). This CDR3 is 15 amino acids long. CDR1 SGHRS and CDR2 YFSETQ come from the germline V gene. Trimming shortened V by 4 bases and J by 0 bases, and 11 bases separated the two germline ends. The CDR3 nucleotides are TGCGCCAGCAGCCCTGGGGAGAGCTCCTACAATGAGCAGTTCTTC. Residues: CASSPGESSYNEQFF.

This clone was detected only once. The V gene is TRBV29-1, the J gene TRBJ1-3; D gene uncertain. The CDR3 has 12 amino acids. The germline V gene encodes CDR1 SQVTM and CDR2 ANQGSEA. V was cut by 4 bases and J by 0 bases, with 4 bases left in between. In DNA form, the CDR3 reads TGCAGCGTTGGGTCCTCTGGAAACACCATATATTTT. Its protein product is CSVGSSGNTIYF.

The V gene is TRBV14, the J gene TRBJ1-2; D is undetermined. CDR1 is SGHDN and CDR2 is FVKESK in the germline V gene. The CDR3 totals 13 residues. V gave up 5 bases and J gave up 7 bases, with 14 bases separating them. The CDR3 bases are TGTGCCAGCAGCAAAAGGGCCGCTGGTGGCTACACCTTC. Translated, it gives CASSKRAAGGYTF.

The V call is TRBV12-5, the J call TRBJ2-2; no clear D. Germline assignment: CDR1 LGHNT and CDR2 FRNRAP. There are 14 residues in the CDR3. Trimming removed 1 base at V and 5 bases at J, with 8 bases between. CDR3 sequence (DNA): TGTGCTAGTGGTTTGGACCTCAGGACCGGGGAGCTGTTTTTT. Its protein is CASGLDLRTGELFF.

In this sample, this clone turned up a few times. The chain recombines TRBV2 with TRBJ1-3; D remains ambiguous. CDR1 is SNHLY, CDR2 FYNNEI, per germline. The CDR3 runs to 15 residues. V gave up 2 bases and J gave up 0 bases, with 8 bases separating them. The CDR3 DNA reads as TGTGCCAGCAGTGAACAGGAGTACTCTGGAAACACCATATATTTT. Amino acid sequence: CASSEQEYSGNTIYF. Drawing the rest from reference TRBV2 and TRBJ1-3, the complete variable domain is EPEVTQTPSHQVTQMGQEVILRCVPISNHLYFYWYRQILGQKVEFLVSFYNNEISEKSEIFDDQFSVERPDGSNFTLKIRSTKLEDSAMYFCASSEQEYSGNTIYFGEGSWLTVV.

This chain connects TRBV30 to TRBJ2-1; 8 positions match TRBD2. The V and J ends lost 3 bases and 9 bases, in that order; junction bases with no gene match: 7. The CDR3 length is 13 residues. From germline, CDR1 is GTSNPN and CDR2 SVGIG (reference sequence). CDR3 residues: CAWRSGRASEQFF. The CDR3 nucleotides are TGTGCCTGGAGGTCCGGGAGGGCTAGTGAGCAGTTCTTC.

This clone was observed a few times. V usage is TRBV29-1 and J usage is TRBJ2-2, with a tentative D call TRBD2 (6 bases). Germline V lookup: CDR1 SQVTM, CDR2 ANQGSEA. V lost 6 bases, J lost 5 bases, and 16 bases lay in between. CDR3 length: 14 amino acids. CDR3 in amino acids: CSVPGRGRTGELFF. In DNA, the CDR3 is TGCAGCGTCCCGGGCCGGGGGAGGACCGGGGAGCTGTTTTTT.

This clone occurred a few times. The chain couples TRBV14 to TRBJ2-1; the D is unclear. Germline CDR1 SGHDN, CDR2 FVKESK. The CDR3 contains 13 residues. Between the trimmed V and J ends, which lost 1 base and 7 bases, there was a span of 8 bases. The CDR3 protein is CASSQGKRNEQFF. The CDR3 nucleotides read TGTGCCAGCAGCCAAGGAAAAAGGAATGAGCAGTTCTTC.

This clone appeared once. The chain uses TRBV29-1 and TRBJ2-3; TRBD1 aligns across 7 bases. Germline lookup yields CDR1 SQVTM and CDR2 ANQGSEA. The J segment lost 11 bases and the V segment lost 6 bases, leaving 11 bases of the junction unmatched. CDR3 size: 12 residues. The CDR3 DNA reads as TGCAGCGTCTCCTACGGACAGGAACGGCAGTATTTT. Protein sequence: CSVSYGQERQYF.

The chain employs TRBV4-1 and TRBJ1-4; D ambiguous. The germline V gene encodes CDR1 MGHRA and CDR2 YSYEKL. Between the trimmed V and J ends, which lost 1 base and 3 bases, there was a span of 12 bases. The CDR3 is 16 amino acids. The CDR3: CASSQATTTANEKLFF. The CDR3 nucleotides read TGCGCCAGCAGCCAAGCTACAACAACAGCTAATGAAAAACTGTTTTTT.

The V and J genes are TRBV6-6 and TRBJ2-1; a weak D match, TRBD1 (5 bases). The CDR3 is 12 residues long. V was trimmed by 5 bases and J by 10 bases, leaving 12 bases between them. CDR1 is MNHNY and CDR2 is SVGAGI in the germline V gene (reference sequence). The CDR3 spells CASSPPGAEQFF. CDR3 DNA: TGTGCCAGCAGTCCACCTGGGGCGGAGCAGTTCTTC.

This clone was seen only a few times. CDR3 protein: CATAVGVPSGYGYTF. CDR3 sequence (DNA): TGTGCCACAGCAGTTGGGGTCCCGAGTGGCTATGGCTACACCTTC. The V call is TRBV27, the J call TRBJ1-2; D is unresolved. Looked up from germline, CDR1 is MNHEY and CDR2 is SMNVEV (reference sequence). This CDR3 region has 15 residues. V lost 10 bases to trimming and J lost 4 bases, with 22 bases between them.

CDR3 in DNA: TGCAGTGCTCTTGTGGCAGATACGCAGTATTTT. Translation gives CSALVADTQYF. This chain joins TRBV20-1 and TRBJ2-3; D remains unclear. The CDR3 extends over 11 amino acids. The ends were cut back, 5 bases at V and 4 bases at J, with 7 bases in the middle. Germline V gene sequence: CDR1 DFQATT, CDR2 SNEGSKA (reference sequence).

The V and J genes are TRBV6-1 and TRBJ2-2; D might be TRBD1 (6 bases). The germline V and J ends were trimmed by 4 bases and 5 bases, with 17 bases remaining between them. The CDR3 is made up of 16 amino acids. Germline V gene sequence: CDR1 MNHNS, CDR2 SASEGT. The CDR3 loop is CASSAQGNLKTGELFF. DNA of the CDR3: TGTGCCAGCAGTGCGCAGGGGAATTTAAAGACCGGGGAGCTGTTTTTT.

This chain joins TRBV30 and TRBJ2-1; D might be TRBD2 (6 bases). Trimming stripped 2 bases from V and 6 bases from J, with 14 bases between. The V gene's germline CDR1 is GTSNPN and CDR2 SVGIG (reference sequence). The CDR3 runs 14 residues. The CDR3 here is CAWSPGAGGNEQFF. The CDR3 DNA is TGTGCCTGGAGTCCGGGAGCCGGTGGCAATGAGCAGTTCTTC.

The chain employs TRBV13 and TRBJ2-7; D gene ambiguous. The length of the CDR3 is 12 residues. Germline V gene data show CDR1 as PRHDT and CDR2 as FYEKMQ (reference sequence). Between the trimmed V and J ends, which lost 5 bases and 4 bases, there was a span of 9 bases. The CDR3: CASSPDRYEQYF. The DNA for the CDR3 is TGTGCCAGCAGCCCCGATCGGTACGAGCAGTACTTC.

This clone was counted a few times. This chain uses TRBV7-9 with TRBJ2-6; D unresolved. The CDR3 has 13 residues. Trimming removed 11 bases at V and 2 bases at J, with 10 bases between. CDR1 and CDR2 (germline): SEHNR, FQNEAQ (reference sequence). CDR3 coding DNA: TGTGCCGGAAAGAACCCTGGGGCCAACGTCCTGACTTTC. Translated, it gives CAGKNPGANVLTF. The variable domain in full, completed from reference TRBV7-9 and TRBJ2-6, reads DTGVSQNPRHKITKRGQNVTFRCDPISEHNRLYWYRQTLGQGPEFLTYFQNEAQLEKSRLLSDRFSAERPKGSFSTLEIQRTEQGDSAMYLCAGKNPGANVLTFGAGSRLTVL.

The V gene is TRBV6-5, the J gene TRBJ2-7; 10 bases are a match to TRBD2. The germline V gene encodes CDR1 MNHEY and CDR2 SVGAGI. V lost 8 bases to trimming and J lost 3 bases; unmatched junction nucleotides: 7. This CDR3 is built from 14 residues. The CDR3 DNA sequence: TGTGCCAGCCAACCTAGCGGGAGTTTCTACGAGCAGTACTTC. Translating gives CASQPSGSFYEQYF.

The chain joins TRBV30 to TRBJ1-2, with 10 bases matching TRBD1. V lost 2 bases, J lost 6 bases, and 6 bases stayed unmatched. Germline V CDR1 and CDR2: GTSNPN, SVGIG (reference sequence). CDR3 length equals 14 residues. CDR3 sequence (DNA): TGTGCCTGGAGTTTCCGGGACAGGGGTAATGGCTACACCTTC. Amino acid sequence: CAWSFRDRGNGYTF.

This clone appeared a single time. The V gene is TRBV9, the J gene TRBJ2-1; a weak D match, TRBD2 (5 bases). The V end was cut by 0 bases, the J end by 10 bases, with 11 bases between. This CDR3 region has 13 residues. CDR1 is SGDLS, CDR2 YYNGEE, per germline. CDR3 loop: CASSVAPSGEQFF. The CDR3 region has the DNA TGTGCCAGCAGCGTAGCCCCTTCGGGGGAGCAGTTCTTC.

The chain couples TRBV29-1 to TRBJ1-2; 7 nucleotides align to TRBD1. The germline gives CDR1 SQVTM, CDR2 ANQGSEA. The V and J ends lost 2 bases and 4 bases, in that order; junction bases with no gene match: 7. CDR3 length equals 14 residues. The CDR3 spells CSVERRQGIYGYTF. The CDR3 DNA is TGCAGCGTTGAAAGACGACAGGGCATCTATGGCTACACCTTC. Full variable domain (remainder filled in from reference TRBV29-1 and TRBJ1-2): SAVISQKPSRDICQRGTSLTIQCQVDSQVTMMFWYRQQPGQSLTLIATANQGSEATYESGFVIDKFPISRPNLTFSTLTVSNMSPEDSSIYLCSVERRQGIYGYTFGSGTRLTVV.

The chain joins TRBV9 to TRBJ2-6; TRBD1 agrees at 12 bases. Per the germline V gene, CDR1 is SGDLS and CDR2 is YYNGEE. J lost 4 bases, V lost 0 bases, and 11 bases had no gene match. The CDR3 contains 20 residues. CDR3 DNA sequence: TGTGCCAGCAGCGTAGGGGCCGGGACAGGGGGCGCTGGAGGGGCCAACGTCCTGACTTTC. This gives the protein CASSVGAGTGGAGGANVLTF. The whole variable domain, filled in from reference TRBV9 and TRBJ2-6, reads DSGVTQTPKHLITATGQRVTLRCSPRSGDLSVYWYQQSLDQGLQFLIQYYNGEERAKGNILERFSAQQFPDLHSELNLSSLELGDSALYFCASSVGAGTGGAGGANVLTFGAGSRLTVL.

The V call is TRBV29-1, the J call TRBJ2-7; tentatively, D is TRBD1 (6 bases). CDR3 size: 14 residues. V was trimmed by 6 bases and J by 2 bases, leaving 17 bases between them. The germline gives CDR1 SQVTM, CDR2 ANQGSEA. The CDR3 loop reads CSVRLRAGAYEQYF. The CDR3 DNA follows: TGCAGCGTCCGGTTGAGGGCAGGGGCCTACGAGCAGTACTTC.